A single sample gave rise to the 18 T cell receptor beta chains below, sequenced in a study of shared clonotypes between healthy human individuals. It was CD45RO-negative cells, positively selected for CCR7, that made up naive CD8 cells, with terminally differentiated effector memory CD45RA+ cells excluded. Profiled with immunoSEQ multiplex PCR; TCRdb holds only in-frame clones, not every one. The data show millions of clones, with just under 95% seen just once and 0.85% to 1.3% held by the top ten. The sample comprised naive CD8+ T cells sorted from blood. The receptors here all came from a young man in good health.

The gene calls are TRBV5-4 and TRBJ2-7, with 15 bases lining up with TRBD2. With V trimmed by 1 base and J by 3 bases, 5 bases remained unmatched. In germline, CDR1 is SGHNT, CDR2 YYREEE (reference sequence). The CDR3 has 17 residues. CDR3 sequence (DNA): TGTGCCAGCAGCTTGACGGGACTAGCGGGGGGAATCTACGAGCAGTACTTC. This encodes CASSLTGLAGGIYEQYF. The entire variable domain, with the rest obtained from reference TRBV5-4 and TRBJ2-7, is as follows: ETGVTQSPTHLIKTRGQQVTLRCSSQSGHNTVSWYQQALGQGPQFIFQYYREEENGRGNFPPRFSGLQFPNYSSELNVNALELDDSALYLCASSLTGLAGGIYEQYFGPGTRLTVT.

Concerning this clone: This sample also contains other DNA sequences that code for the same CDR3. The chain carries TRBV2 and TRBJ2-7; 10 bases agree with TRBD1. The CDR3 totals 14 residues. V lost 5 bases to trimming and J lost 2 bases; unmatched junction nucleotides: 3. CDR1 SNHLY and CDR2 FYNNEI come from the germline V gene. DNA of the CDR3: TGTGCCAGCAGTTCCGGGACAGGGGCCTACGAGCAGTACTTC. Translated: CASSSGTGAYEQYF.

This sequence joins TRBV28 and TRBJ1-6; maybe TRBD1 (6 bases). V was clipped by 1 base and J by 8 bases, with 9 bases between them. Germline V gives CDR1 MDHEN, CDR2 SYDVKM. CDR3 length: 14 residues. CDR3 amino acids: CASSLFGGDSPLHF. In DNA form, the CDR3 reads TGTGCCAGCAGTTTATTCGGGGGCGATTCACCCCTCCACTTT.

Details on this clone: Other DNA sequences from this sample encode an identical CDR3 as well. The chain combines TRBV7-9 with TRBJ1-1; D is uncertain. The length of the CDR3 is 12 residues. The germline V gene has CDR1 SEHNR and CDR2 FQNEAQ (reference sequence). Trimming left V 5 bases short and J 4 bases short, with 8 bases between. CDR3 protein: CASSPGGTEAFF. CDR3 in DNA: TGTGCCAGCAGCCCAGGTGGCACTGAAGCTTTCTTT.

V gene TRBV7-6 combines with J gene TRBJ1-2; D gene ambiguous. Germline assignment: CDR1 SGHVS and CDR2 FNYEAQ. Trimming left V 8 bases short and J 5 bases short, with 18 bases between. The CDR3 covers 14 residues. The chain's CDR3 is CASPAGFGEYGYTF. The CDR3 nucleotides read TGTGCCAGCCCGGCGGGGTTTGGGGAGTATGGCTACACCTTC.

This chain joins TRBV6-6 and TRBJ2-1; TRBD1 agrees at 7 bases. In germline, CDR1 is MNHNY, CDR2 SVGAGI (reference sequence). The ends lost 7 bases at V and 6 bases at J; junction bases unmatched: 12. The CDR3 length is 15 residues. CDR3 DNA sequence: TGTGCCAGCACAATAGGGGGCTCCCGGCGCAATGAGCAGTTCTTC. It is translated as CASTIGGSRRNEQFF.

The chain is built from TRBV13 and TRBJ2-7; possibly TRBD2 for D (5 bases). Trimming left V 5 bases short and J 3 bases short, with 17 bases between. CDR1 is PRHDT and CDR2 is FYEKMQ in the germline V gene (reference sequence). The CDR3 is 15 amino acids. The CDR3: CASSLWETGIYEQYF. CDR3 nucleotides: TGTGCCAGCAGCCTCTGGGAAACGGGGATCTACGAGCAGTACTTC.

The chain employs TRBV4-3 and TRBJ2-5, with 9 bases matching TRBD2. The J segment lost 2 bases and the V segment lost 2 bases, leaving 18 bases of the junction unmatched. This CDR3 contains 20 residues. The V gene's germline CDR1 is LGHNA and CDR2 YSLEER. The CDR3 loop reads CASSQRLTSGPENQQETQYF. The CDR3 nucleotides are TGCGCCAGCAGCCAAAGGTTGACTAGCGGTCCCGAGAACCAGCAAGAGACCCAGTACTTC.

The V call is TRBV7-2, the J call TRBJ2-3; a weak D match, TRBD1 (6 bases). Between the trimmed V and J ends, which lost 10 bases and 2 bases, there was a span of 13 bases. Germline-derived CDR1 and CDR2 are SGHTA and FQGNSA. This CDR3 comprises 13 residues. CDR3 loop: CATPGAYTDTQYF. The CDR3 DNA is TGTGCCACCCCAGGGGCATACACAGATACGCAGTATTTT.

The genes are TRBV10-3 and TRBJ2-1, with 7 bases identical to TRBD2. This CDR3 comprises 13 residues. J was trimmed by 4 bases and V by 9 bases; bases with no gene match: 6. CDR1 ENHRY and CDR2 SYGVKD come from the germline V gene. CDR3 sequence reads: CAMSGDVYNEQFF. The DNA for the CDR3 is TGTGCCATGAGCGGGGACGTTTACAATGAGCAGTTCTTC.

The chain recombines TRBV29-1 with TRBJ1-4, with 8 bases identical to TRBD1. CDR3 length equals 14 residues. V shed 6 bases and J 4 bases; nucleotides not matched to a gene: 7. Germline V gene data show CDR1 as SQVTM and CDR2 as ANQGSEA. In nucleotides, the CDR3 is TGCAGCGTCGAACCGACAGGGGATAATGAAAAACTGTTTTTT. Encoded protein: CSVEPTGDNEKLFF.

The genes are TRBV5-4 and TRBJ2-3; D is ambiguous. The CDR3 runs to 17 residues. Germline assignment: CDR1 SGHNT and CDR2 YYREEE (reference sequence). The ends were cut back, 3 bases at V and 13 bases at J, with 30 bases in the middle. The CDR3 DNA reads TGTGCCAGCAGCTCACTACCTTACGATCAGCCCGAACCCAAGGAGTATTTT. Translated: CASSSLPYDQPEPKEYF.

V gene TRBV11-2 combines with J gene TRBJ1-6, with D possibly TRBD1 on 5 matching bases. This CDR3 has 16 residues. Trimming pared 1 base from V and 5 bases from J, leaving 12 bases between. The germline V gene has CDR1 SGHAT and CDR2 FQNNGV. CDR3 DNA sequence: TGTGCCAGCAGCTTAGCTCCCCAGGGCGATAATTCACCCCTCCACTTT. As protein: CASSLAPQGDNSPLHF.

This clone has only one observation. V and J are TRBV6-5 and TRBJ2-7; 8 bases match TRBD1. The CDR3 is made up of 12 amino acids. V gave up 10 bases and J gave up 7 bases; unmatched junction bases: 9. In germline, CDR1 is MNHEY, CDR2 SVGAGI. The DNA of the CDR3 is TGTGCCACGGCACAGGGGGTGGGGGAGCAGTACTTC. This codes for CATAQGVGEQYF.

The chain has TRBV19 and TRBJ1-6; D perhaps matches TRBD1 (6 bases). Germline lookup yields CDR1 LNHDA and CDR2 SQIVND (reference sequence). V lost 1 base and J 6 bases, leaving 7 bases between the germline ends. The CDR3 is 14 residues long. The CDR3 DNA reads TGTGCCAGTAGTATAGTGGGGGCTAATTCACCCCTCCACTTT. Residues: CASSIVGANSPLHF. Full variable domain (outside the CDR3, taken from reference TRBV19 and TRBJ1-6): DGGITQSPKYLFRKEGQNVTLSCEQNLNHDAMYWYRQDPGQGLRLIYYSQIVNDFQKGDIAEGYSVSREKKESFPLTVTSAQKNPTAFYLCASSIVGANSPLHFGNGTRLTVT.

The chain uses TRBV11-3 and TRBJ2-7; 10 bases agree with TRBD2. V was pared by 4 bases and J by 5 bases, with 2 bases of the junction left unmatched. This CDR3 contains 13 residues. In germline, CDR1 is SGHNT, CDR2 YENEEA. CDR3 sequence (DNA): TGTGCCAGCAGCTCCGGACTAGCGGACGAGCAGTACTTC. It codes for CASSSGLADEQYF.

The rearrangement uses TRBV27 and TRBJ2-7, with 7 bases aligning to TRBD2. Trimming cost V 2 bases and J 1 base; bases outside gene matches: 5. The CDR3 has 15 residues. Germline lookup yields CDR1 MNHEY and CDR2 SMNVEV (reference sequence). This CDR3 reads CASSLRWGGSYEQYF. Written as DNA, the CDR3 is TGTGCCAGCAGTTTACGGTGGGGGGGATCCTACGAGCAGTACTTC.

The chain carries TRBV5-6 and TRBJ2-3, with D unclear. With 1 base removed from V and 2 bases from J, the gap between germline ends came to 8 bases. The CDR3 is 14 amino acids. In germline, CDR1 is SGHDT, CDR2 YYEEEE. The CDR3 here is CASSLITVTDTQYF. The CDR3 nucleotides read TGTGCCAGCAGCTTGATCACAGTCACAGATACGCAGTATTTT. The full variable domain, with the rest looked up from reference TRBV5-6 and TRBJ2-3, is DAGVTQSPTHLIKTRGQQVTLRCSPKSGHDTVSWYQQALGQGPQFIFQYYEEEERQRGNFPDRFSGHQFPNYSSELNVNALLLGDSALYLCASSLITVTDTQYFGPGTRLTVL.